Following are 13 T cell receptor beta chains from one sample sequenced in a study of regulatory T cells in long-lasting Graves disease. Arm-PCR with iRepertoire HTBI primers amplified the CDR3 regions for these TCR beta libraries. From the multiplex PCR reads, TCRdb called clonotypes with MiXCR, one entry per CDR3 protein. This sample has almost 350,000 distinct CDR3 sequences, with around 20% found just once. Specified time point: persistent/refractory GD, antithyroid drugs over 5 years with positive TRAb. From RNA extracted from PBMCs, the TCR library was made. Sequenced here: peripheral blood mononuclear cells (PBMCs), sampled when the disease was refractory, from a patient treated with antithyroid drugs. The receptors here all came from a female donor with Graves disease.

This clonotype was counted once. This may be a read error: a much more frequent sequence differs by one nucleotide. V usage is TRBV7-9 and J usage is TRBJ2-7; TRBD1 agrees at 9 bases. Looked up from germline, CDR1 is SEHNR and CDR2 is FQNEAQ (reference sequence). This CDR3 has 15 residues. In DNA, the CDR3 is TGTGCCAGCAGCTCCCACTGGGACAGGGAGAGCGAGCAGCACTTC. Its protein is CASSSHWDRESEQHF.

At least ten counts were recorded for this clonotype. CDR3 region: CASSLELSGGTGELFF. In DNA, the CDR3 is TGTGCCAGCAGTTTAGAATTGTCAGGGGGGACCGGGGAGCTGTTTTTT. This chain links TRBV28 with TRBJ2-2; tentative D call: TRBD1 (7 bases). Between the trimmed V and J ends, which lost 2 bases and 5 bases, there was a span of 15 bases. Germline values: CDR1 MDHEN, CDR2 SYDVKM. The CDR3 sequence is 16 residues long.

The V and J genes are TRBV19 and TRBJ2-5; 7 bases agree with TRBD2. The J segment lost 5 bases and the V segment lost 3 bases, leaving 12 bases of the junction unmatched. The germline V gene encodes CDR1 LNHDA and CDR2 SQIVND (reference sequence). The CDR3 extends over 16 amino acids. The chain's CDR3 is CASSIGGRETRETQYF. DNA for the CDR3: TGTGCCAGTAGTATTGGAGGGCGGGAGACGCGGGAGACCCAGTACTTC.

This clonotype was seen a handful of times. The chain links TRBV20-1 to TRBJ1-6, with TRBD1 matching over 8 bases. V lost 0 bases, J lost 7 bases, and 2 bases stayed unmatched. Germline V gene data show CDR1 as DFQATT and CDR2 as SNEGSKA (reference sequence). This CDR3 is 14 amino acids long. The CDR3 loop reads CSARDGTGNSPLHF. The CDR3 region has the DNA TGCAGTGCTAGAGATGGGACAGGAAATTCACCCCTCCACTTT.

In this sample, this clonotype turned up a few times. The rearrangement links TRBV28 to TRBJ1-4; D gene unclear. Trimming removed 6 bases at V and 8 bases at J, with 13 bases between. The germline CDR1 and CDR2 sequences are MDHEN and SYDVKM. The CDR3 extends over 13 amino acids. CDR3 nucleotides: TGTGCCAGCAGACCTAGGGTGTGGGAAAAACTGTTTTTT. This gives the protein CASRPRVWEKLFF.

This clonotype was detected only a few times. The gene calls are TRBV10-3 and TRBJ2-7; D is undetermined. The CDR3 totals 11 residues. The V gene's germline CDR1 is ENHRY and CDR2 SYGVKD. V gave up 6 bases and J gave up 3 bases, with 6 bases separating them. The CDR3, as DNA: TGTGCCATCAGCCGTAACTACGAGCAGTACTTC. Its translation: CAISRNYEQYF.

The V call is TRBV6-1, the J call TRBJ1-4; 11 bases line up with TRBD1. This CDR3 comprises 14 residues. V shed 6 bases and J 10 bases; nucleotides not matched to a gene: 7. Per germline, CDR1 MNHNS and CDR2 SASEGT. The CDR3 spells CASRPGTGGAKLFF. The CDR3 DNA follows: TGTGCCAGCAGGCCGGGGACAGGGGGAGCAAAACTGTTTTTT.

The chain combines TRBV7-2 with TRBJ1-4; 9 nucleotides match TRBD1. This CDR3 has 15 amino acids. V lost 3 bases, J lost 5 bases, and 4 bases stayed unmatched. Looked up from germline, CDR1 is SGHTA and CDR2 is FQGNSA. CDR3 bases: TGTGCCAGCAGCTTGACAGACAGGGGGAATGAAAAACTGTTTTTT. Residues: CASSLTDRGNEKLFF.

This clonotype showed up many times. The rearrangement uses TRBV20-1 and TRBJ2-7; no clear D gene. Germline loops: CDR1 DFQATT, CDR2 SNEGSKA (reference sequence). The CDR3 is made up of 12 amino acids. V shed 3 bases and J shed 1 base, with 7 bases lying between them. CDR3 nucleotides: TGCAGTGCTAGCGCGCGGTCCTACGAGCAGTACTTC. Its protein is CSASARSYEQYF.

In this sample, this clonotype turned up once. CDR3 DNA: TGTGCCAGCAGGGCCGGACAGGGCAGCACAGATACGCAGTATTTT. This encodes CASRAGQGSTDTQYF. The chain joins TRBV2 to TRBJ2-3; 8 positions agree with TRBD1. After removal of 6 bases from V and 0 bases from J, the junction contained 5 bases not matched to a gene. The CDR3 spans 15 residues. Germline V gene lookup returns CDR1 SNHLY and CDR2 FYNNEI.

The chain employs TRBV7-2 and TRBJ1-1, with 7 bases identical to TRBD1. The germline gives CDR1 SGHTA, CDR2 FQGNSA. The CDR3 totals 14 residues. The junction had 12 bases not matched to a gene; V was cut back by 8 bases and J by 6 bases. The CDR3 is CASALGLQGAEAFF. The CDR3 region has the DNA TGTGCCAGCGCCCTGGGGCTTCAGGGGGCTGAAGCTTTCTTT. Using reference TRBV7-2 and TRBJ1-1 for the parts outside the CDR3, the full variable domain is GAGVSQSPSNKVTEKGKDVELRCDPISGHTALYWYRQSLGQGLEFLIYFQGNSAPDKSGLPSDRFSAERTGGSVSTLTIQRTQQEDSAVYLCASALGLQGAEAFFGQGTRLTVV.

This clonotype was detected ten times or more. This rearrangement joins TRBV3-1 to TRBJ2-7; the D is unclear. Per germline, CDR1 LGHDT and CDR2 YNNKEL (reference sequence). Trimming took off 1 base at V and 3 bases at J, with 7 bases between the two ends. The CDR3 runs to 13 residues. In nucleotides, the CDR3 is TGTGCCAGCAGCCAAGGGAGAGGCTACGAGCAGTACTTC. Protein sequence: CASSQGRGYEQYF.

This chain uses TRBV2 with TRBJ2-1; 12 bases map to TRBD2. With V trimmed by 8 bases and J by 2 bases, 13 bases remained unmatched. CDR3 length equals 18 residues. Germline V gene data show CDR1 as SNHLY and CDR2 as FYNNEI. The CDR3 reads CASRRDRLAGVPYNEQFF. For the CDR3, the DNA is TGTGCCAGCCGCCGAGACCGACTAGCGGGAGTCCCCTACAATGAGCAGTTCTTC. The complete variable domain, with remaining parts taken from reference TRBV2 and TRBJ2-1, reads EPEVTQTPSHQVTQMGQEVILRCVPISNHLYFYWYRQILGQKVEFLVSFYNNEISEKSEIFDDQFSVERPDGSNFTLKIRSTKLEDSAMYFCASRRDRLAGVPYNEQFFGPGTRLTVL.